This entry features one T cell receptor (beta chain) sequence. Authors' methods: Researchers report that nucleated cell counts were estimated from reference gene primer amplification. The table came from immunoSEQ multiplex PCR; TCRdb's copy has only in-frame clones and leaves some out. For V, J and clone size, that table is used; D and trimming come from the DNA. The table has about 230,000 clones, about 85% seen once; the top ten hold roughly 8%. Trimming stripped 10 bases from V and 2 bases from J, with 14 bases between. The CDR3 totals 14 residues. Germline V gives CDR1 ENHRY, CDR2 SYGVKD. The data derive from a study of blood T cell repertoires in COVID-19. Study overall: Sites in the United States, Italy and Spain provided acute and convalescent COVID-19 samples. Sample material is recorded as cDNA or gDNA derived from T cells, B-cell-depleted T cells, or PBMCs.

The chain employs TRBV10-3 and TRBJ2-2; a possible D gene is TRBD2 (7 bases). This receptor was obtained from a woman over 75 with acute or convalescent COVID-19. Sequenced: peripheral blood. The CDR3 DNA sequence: TGTGCCACCGGGGGCGGGAGAAACACCGGGGAGCTGTTTTTT. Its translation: CATGGGRNTGELFF.